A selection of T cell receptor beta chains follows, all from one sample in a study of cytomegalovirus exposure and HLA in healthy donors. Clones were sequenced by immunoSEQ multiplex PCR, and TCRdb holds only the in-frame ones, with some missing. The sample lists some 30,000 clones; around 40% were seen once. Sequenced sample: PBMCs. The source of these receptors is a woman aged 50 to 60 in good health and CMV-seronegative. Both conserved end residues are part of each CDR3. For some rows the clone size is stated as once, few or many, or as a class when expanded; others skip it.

cdr3_aa: CASSPSVGTDTQYF; v_call: TRBV7-2; clone_size: -
cdr3_aa: CAISLGQRNTEAFF; v_call: TRBV10-3; clone_size: -
cdr3_aa: CASSERREAPYEQYF; v_call: TRBV19; clone_size: -
cdr3_aa: CASSLDFGTGAPSTDTQYF; v_call: TRBV11-2; clone_size: -
cdr3_aa: CAWSVGPQGFSPQHF; v_call: TRBV30; clone_size: few
cdr3_aa: CASGNSRDSYEQYF; v_call: TRBV5-6; clone_size: few
cdr3_aa: CASSRAGASYEQYF; v_call: TRBV19; clone_size: few
cdr3_aa: CASRPNKRREPLHF; v_call: TRBV21-1; clone_size: -
cdr3_aa: CASSSLPGTGDTEAFF; v_call: TRBV6-5; clone_size: -
cdr3_aa: CASSREDTQYF; v_call: TRBV27; clone_size: -
cdr3_aa: CASSATGTSGQNEQFF; v_call: TRBV9; clone_size: few
cdr3_aa: CASSAGGEKLFF; v_call: TRBV19; clone_size: -
cdr3_aa: CATRWGQGGSYEQYF; v_call: TRBV15; clone_size: -
cdr3_aa: CASSPRFSDRGLGYTF; v_call: TRBV9; clone_size: -
cdr3_aa: CASSPYRVPSNQPQHF; v_call: TRBV7-8; clone_size: -
cdr3_aa: CASRDEGGQIDTQYF; v_call: TRBV2; clone_size: few
cdr3_aa: CASSPSTDTQYF; v_call: TRBV27; clone_size: few
cdr3_aa: CASSVTSGGYNEQFF; v_call: TRBV28; clone_size: few
cdr3_aa: CASSEMALGDVDTGELFF; v_call: TRBV27; clone_size: -
cdr3_aa: CASGRDRLPPLHF; v_call: TRBV5-1; clone_size: few
cdr3_aa: CASSTRWNTEAFF; v_call: TRBV27; clone_size: -
cdr3_aa: CSSSFGRGHTF; v_call: TRBV7-9; clone_size: -
cdr3_aa: CASSPRTWNTGELFF; v_call: TRBV11-2; clone_size: -
cdr3_aa: CASSSRVNEKLFF; v_call: TRBV19; clone_size: -
cdr3_aa: CASSQTGGLNTGELFF; v_call: TRBV4-1; clone_size: -
cdr3_aa: CASSYGRYNEQFF; v_call: TRBV6-5; clone_size: -
cdr3_aa: CASSLWGQTEKLFF; v_call: TRBV28; clone_size: few
cdr3_aa: CSATGQGTPNTEAFF; v_call: TRBV29-1; clone_size: -
cdr3_aa: CASSKGLAGESYEQYF; v_call: TRBV5-1; clone_size: -
cdr3_aa: CASSWTGSNYGYTF; v_call: TRBV28; clone_size: once
cdr3_aa: CASSVRFRGETQYF; v_call: TRBV6-1; clone_size: -
cdr3_aa: CASSQVIPGTGGTGELFF; v_call: TRBV4-1; clone_size: -
cdr3_aa: CASSLMGPLPYEQYF; v_call: TRBV27; clone_size: few
cdr3_aa: CASSPLDRGTGELFF; v_call: TRBV18; clone_size: -
cdr3_aa: CASSLNYPYNEQFF; v_call: TRBV7-3; clone_size: few
cdr3_aa: CASRTTGEVSYEQYF; v_call: TRBV6-5; clone_size: -
cdr3_aa: CASSLGGGGIIETQYF; v_call: TRBV7-6; clone_size: -
cdr3_aa: CASRPTSSRGGEQFF; v_call: TRBV6-1; clone_size: -
cdr3_aa: CAISLGSGGVNTGELFF; v_call: TRBV10-3; clone_size: -
cdr3_aa: CASSLGLAASTDTQYF; v_call: TRBV7-3; clone_size: -
cdr3_aa: CASSRQSMNTEAFF; v_call: TRBV2; clone_size: -
cdr3_aa: CASSLAGTSGQETQYF; v_call: TRBV5-5; clone_size: few
cdr3_aa: CASSRGPTREGYEQYF; v_call: TRBV4-1; clone_size: -
cdr3_aa: CASSLGQASYNEQFF; v_call: TRBV7-6; clone_size: -
cdr3_aa: CASSQARGAGELFF; v_call: TRBV14; clone_size: few
cdr3_aa: CASSSSRGRGSDYEQYF; v_call: TRBV13; clone_size: -
cdr3_aa: CASRRTSPGTGAFNQPQHF; v_call: TRBV2; clone_size: -
cdr3_aa: CASSGGAGNEQFF; v_call: TRBV7-7; clone_size: -
cdr3_aa: CAWAGFNSNQPQHF; v_call: TRBV30; clone_size: -